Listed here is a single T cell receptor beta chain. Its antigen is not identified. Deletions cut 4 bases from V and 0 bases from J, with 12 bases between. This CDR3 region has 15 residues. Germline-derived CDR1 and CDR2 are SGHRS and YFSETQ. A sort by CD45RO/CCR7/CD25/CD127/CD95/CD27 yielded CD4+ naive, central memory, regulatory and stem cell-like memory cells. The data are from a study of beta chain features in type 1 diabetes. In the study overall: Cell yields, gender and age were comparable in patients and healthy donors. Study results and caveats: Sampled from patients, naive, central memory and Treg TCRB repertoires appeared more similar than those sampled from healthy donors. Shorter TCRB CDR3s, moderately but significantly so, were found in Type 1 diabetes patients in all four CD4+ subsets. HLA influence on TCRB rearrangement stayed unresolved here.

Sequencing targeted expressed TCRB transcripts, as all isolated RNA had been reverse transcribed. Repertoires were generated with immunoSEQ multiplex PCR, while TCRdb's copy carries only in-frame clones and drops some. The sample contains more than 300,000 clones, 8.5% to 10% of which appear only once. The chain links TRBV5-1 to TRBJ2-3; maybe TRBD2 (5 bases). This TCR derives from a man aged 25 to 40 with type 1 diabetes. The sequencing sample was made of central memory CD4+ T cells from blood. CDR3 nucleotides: TGCGCCAGCAGCCAAGGCGGGTCCAGCACAGATACGCAGTATTTT. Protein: CASSQGGSSTDTQYF.